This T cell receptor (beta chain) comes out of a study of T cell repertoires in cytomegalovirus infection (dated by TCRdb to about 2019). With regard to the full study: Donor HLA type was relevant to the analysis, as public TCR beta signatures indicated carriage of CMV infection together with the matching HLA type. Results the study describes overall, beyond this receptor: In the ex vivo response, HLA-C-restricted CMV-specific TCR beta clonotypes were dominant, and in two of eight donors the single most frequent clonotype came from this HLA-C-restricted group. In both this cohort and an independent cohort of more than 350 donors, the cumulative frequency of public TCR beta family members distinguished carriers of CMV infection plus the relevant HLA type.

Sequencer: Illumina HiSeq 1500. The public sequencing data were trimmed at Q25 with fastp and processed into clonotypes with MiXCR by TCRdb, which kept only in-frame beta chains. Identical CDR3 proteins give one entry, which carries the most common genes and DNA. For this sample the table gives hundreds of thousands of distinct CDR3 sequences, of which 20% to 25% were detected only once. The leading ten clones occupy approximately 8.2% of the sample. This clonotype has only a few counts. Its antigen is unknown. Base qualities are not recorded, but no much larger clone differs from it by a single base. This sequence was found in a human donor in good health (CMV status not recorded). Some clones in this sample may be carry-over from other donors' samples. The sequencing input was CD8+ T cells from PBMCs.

The CDR3 here reads CASTRNNQPQHF. The DNA sequence is as follows: TGTGCCAGCACCAGGAATAATCAGCCCCAGCATTTT. The sequence links TRBV28 to TRBJ1-5; there is no confident call for the D gene. The CDR3 runs 12 residues from the cysteine to the phenylalanine. Of all the DNA, just the CDR3 is kept, 36 bases in frame from base 1. The germline V gene specifies MDHEN as CDR1 and SYDVKM as CDR2. V sheds 7 bases and J sheds 4 bases, leaving 8 bases between their ends. The CDR3, completed at both ends by the reference TRBV28 and TRBJ1-5 genes, gives the full variable domain DVKVTQSSRYLVKRTGEKVFLECVQDMDHENMFWYRQDPGLGLRLIYFSYDVKMKEKGDIPEGYSVSREKKERFSLILESASTNQTSMYLCASTRNNQPQHFGDGTRLSIL.